This T cell receptor beta chain is from a study of blood T cell repertoires in COVID-19. Whole-study context: The United States, Italy and Spain were the sources of the acute and convalescent COVID-19 samples.

The protocol was immunoSEQ multiplex PCR, while the TCRdb copy is restricted to in-frame clones and leaves out a portion. This sample has about 80,000 clones, with about four fifths found just once. Germline V CDR1 and CDR2: SNHLY, FYNNEI. The CDR3 extends over 15 amino acids. Trimming stripped 3 bases from V and 3 bases from J, with 14 bases between. The sequenced sample was peripheral blood. V gene TRBV2 combines with J gene TRBJ1-1, with D maybe TRBD1 (6 bases). This TCR derives from a woman aged 35 to 49 with active or convalescent COVID-19. The CDR3 DNA is TGTGCCAGCAGTGATACAGGGATTCAGGACACTGAAGCTTTCTTT. Protein product: CASSDTGIQDTEAFF.